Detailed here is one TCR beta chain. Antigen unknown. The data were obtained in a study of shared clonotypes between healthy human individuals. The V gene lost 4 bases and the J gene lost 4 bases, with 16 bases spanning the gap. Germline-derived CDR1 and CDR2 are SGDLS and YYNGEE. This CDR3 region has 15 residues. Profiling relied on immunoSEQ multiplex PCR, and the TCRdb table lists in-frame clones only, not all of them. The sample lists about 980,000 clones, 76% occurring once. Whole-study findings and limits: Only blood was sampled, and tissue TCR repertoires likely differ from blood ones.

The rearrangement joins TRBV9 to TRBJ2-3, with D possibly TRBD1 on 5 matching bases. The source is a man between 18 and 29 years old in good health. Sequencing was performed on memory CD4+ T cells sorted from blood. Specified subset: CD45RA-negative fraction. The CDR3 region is CASSQWETGSDTQYF. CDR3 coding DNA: TGTGCCAGCAGCCAGTGGGAAACAGGTTCAGATACGCAGTATTTT.